The 22 T cell receptor beta chains listed next were all sequenced from one sample in a study of T cells in Graves' hyperthyroidism and ophthalmopathy. TCR beta CDR3 regions were amplified from RNA transcripts. HTBI primers were the set used in a first-round RT-PCR of the TCR CDR3. TCRdb redid the calling of the multiplex PCR reads with MiXCR, one entry per CDR3 protein. The data contain 500,000 to 600,000 distinct CDR3 sequences, under 60% of them seen just once; the ten biggest clones take up more than 7.5%. The sequenced sample consisted of peripheral blood or thyroid tissue (not recorded which). The receptor source for this set is a woman aged 18-29 years with Graves' hyperthyroidism.

This clonotype was seen ten or more times. V and J are TRBV7-9 and TRBJ2-7; weak D call: TRBD2 (6 bases). The CDR3 loop spans 15 amino acids. Trimming pared 1 base from V and 5 bases from J, leaving 15 bases between. The germline V gene has CDR1 SEHNR and CDR2 FQNEAQ (reference sequence). The CDR3 DNA sequence: TGTGCCAGCAGCTTAGTTGGCCTAGCGTCTCACGAGCAGTACTTC. The encoded protein is CASSLVGLASHEQYF.

The chain uses TRBV4-1 and TRBJ1-4, with D tentatively TRBD1 (6 bases). V lost 4 bases and J 5 bases, leaving 17 bases between the germline ends. The CDR3 is 16 residues long. In germline, CDR1 is MGHRA, CDR2 YSYEKL. In nucleotides, the CDR3 is TGCGCCAGCAGCCGCTCACGGGGGGCCTTAAATGAAAAACTGTTTTTT. This codes for CASSRSRGALNEKLFF.

This clonotype was recorded at least ten times. The V call is TRBV29-1, the J call TRBJ1-2; possible D gene TRBD1, 6 bases. V gave up 4 bases and J gave up 2 bases, with 8 bases separating them. Germline V CDR1 and CDR2: SQVTM, ANQGSEA. The CDR3 has 12 amino acids. DNA of the CDR3: TGCAGCGTTGTAGGACAGAACTATGGCTACACCTTC. Its translation: CSVVGQNYGYTF.

As to this clonotype: The CDR3 end shows no conserved phenylalanine or tryptophan, and so a read error is likely. V usage is TRBV24-1 and J usage is TRBJ2-5, with D unresolved. The CDR3 runs to 11 residues. V lost 9 bases, J lost 7 bases, and 11 bases lay in between. Per germline, CDR1 KGHDR and CDR2 SFDVKD. The CDR3 nucleotides are TGTGCCACCGGCCGGGCGAGGACCCAGTACCTC. Protein sequence: CATGRARTQYL.

Ten or more counts support this clonotype. This chain links TRBV6-2 or TRBV6-3 with TRBJ1-2, with D hard to call. The CDR3 consists of 13 residues. V lost 8 bases to trimming and J lost 5 bases, with 15 bases between them. Germline assignment: CDR1 MNHEY and CDR2 SVGEGT. The CDR3 DNA reads as TGTGCCAGCTATGACAAGGCCACTTATGGCTACACCTTC. This encodes CASYDKATYGYTF.

The V gene is TRBV29-1, the J gene TRBJ1-1; the D is unclear. The V end lost 2 bases, the J end lost 0 bases, and 4 bases lay between the germline ends. The germline CDR1 and CDR2 sequences are SQVTM and ANQGSEA. There are 12 residues in the CDR3. CDR3 residues: CSVESLNTEAFF. In DNA form, the CDR3 reads TGCAGCGTTGAAAGTCTGAACACTGAAGCTTTCTTT.

This clonotype was recorded many times. This chain connects TRBV19 to TRBJ1-2, with TRBD1 matching 9 bases. Germline loops: CDR1 LNHDA, CDR2 SQIVND (reference sequence). J was trimmed by 8 bases and V by 3 bases; bases with no gene match: 10. This CDR3 spans 15 amino acids. The DNA for the CDR3 is TGTGCCAGTAGTATCGCGGGACAGGGCAGGGGAGGCTACACCTTC. Translated, it gives CASSIAGQGRGGYTF.

This clonotype has a count of ten or more. The genes are TRBV29-1 and TRBJ2-5, with D tentatively TRBD1 or TRBD2 (5 bases each). The CDR3 contains 17 residues. Trimming shortened V by 5 bases and J by 1 base, and 23 bases separated the two germline ends. Germline CDR1 SQVTM, CDR2 ANQGSEA. This CDR3 reads CSVSGFGREYFQETQYF. DNA for the CDR3: TGCAGCGTTAGCGGTTTTGGCAGGGAATATTTCCAAGAGACCCAGTACTTC. The full variable domain, in which reference TRBV29-1 and TRBJ2-5 provide the parts outside the CDR3, is SAVISQKPSRDICQRGTSLTIQCQVDSQVTMMFWYRQQPGQSLTLIATANQGSEATYESGFVIDKFPISRPNLTFSTLTVSNMSPEDSSIYLCSVSGFGREYFQETQYFGPGTRLLVL.

The chain employs TRBV19 and TRBJ1-1; D might be TRBD1 (5 bases). V was clipped by 5 bases and J by 0 bases, with 13 bases between them. The CDR3 sequence is 15 residues long. The germline gives CDR1 LNHDA, CDR2 SQIVND (reference sequence). DNA for the CDR3: TGTGCCAGTAGTTCACCGACAGACATGAACACTGAAGCTTTCTTT. It is translated as CASSSPTDMNTEAFF.

On this clonotype: Possible read error: a much larger clone is one base away. The chain combines TRBV6-5 with TRBJ2-5, with D possibly being TRBD2 (6 bases). Trimming cost V 6 bases and J 5 bases, with 13 bases left between them. The CDR3 has 13 residues. In germline, CDR1 is MNHEY, CDR2 SVGAGI. CDR3 in amino acids: CASSLDYRETQYF. The CDR3 coding sequence is TGTGCCAGCAGCCTGGACTATCGGGAGACCCAGTACTTC.

This clonotype was seen a single time. A much larger clone sits a single nucleotide away, making a read error possible. This CDR3 is missing its conserved last phenylalanine or tryptophan, likely due to a read error. The chain carries TRBV6-1 and TRBJ1-2; D uncertain. Germline CDR1 MNHNS, CDR2 SASEGT. With 3 bases removed from V and 4 bases from J, the gap between germline ends came to 15 bases. The CDR3 is 15 amino acids. The CDR3 here is CASSDPERGGYGYTS. The CDR3 DNA follows: TGTGCCAGCAGTGACCCCGAACGGGGAGGCTATGGCTACACCTCC.

There are many counts of this clonotype. This sequence joins TRBV20-1 and TRBJ2-5; 9 bases agree with TRBD1. This CDR3 has 17 amino acids. Germline CDR1 DFQATT, CDR2 SNEGSKA (reference sequence). V lost 0 bases to trimming and J lost 6 bases; unmatched junction nucleotides: 14. The CDR3 reads CSARETKPGQGVQTQYF. The CDR3 region has the DNA TGCAGTGCTAGAGAAACAAAACCGGGACAGGGTGTTCAGACCCAGTACTTC.

The rearrangement links TRBV7-6 to TRBJ1-3, with D unclear. Trimming took off 3 bases at V and 5 bases at J, with 14 bases between the two ends. CDR1 is SGHVS and CDR2 is FNYEAQ in the germline V gene. CDR3 length: 15 residues. CDR3 coding DNA: TGTGCCAGCAGCTTGAGAGGCTATACACGAAACACCATATATTTT. As protein: CASSLRGYTRNTIYF. Drawing the rest from reference TRBV7-6 and TRBJ1-3, the complete variable domain is GAGVSQSPRYKVTKRGQDVALRCDPISGHVSLYWYRQALGQGPEFLTYFNYEAQQDKSGLPNDRFSAERPEGSISTLTIQRTEQRDSAMYRCASSLRGYTRNTIYFGEGSWLTVV.

This clonotype was seen once. The rearrangement joins TRBV7-2 to TRBJ1-5; tentative D call: TRBD1 (5 bases). CDR1 and CDR2 (germline): SGHTA, FQGNSA. V lost 5 bases and J 1 base, leaving 9 bases between the germline ends. This CDR3 is 14 amino acids long. This CDR3 is CASSSRESNQPQHF. CDR3 coding DNA: TGTGCCAGCAGCAGCAGGGAGAGCAATCAGCCCCAGCATTTT.

The chain couples TRBV20-1 to TRBJ1-5; 7 bases line up with TRBD1. Germline CDR1 is DFQATT and CDR2 is SNEGSKA (reference sequence). This CDR3 spans 13 amino acids. V was clipped by 2 bases and J by 11 bases; unmatched bases: 9. The CDR3, as DNA: TGCAGTGCTAGACGGGACAGCCAAGAGACCCAGCATTTT. It translates to CSARRDSQETQHF.

This clonotype has only one observation. A much larger clone differs from this one at a single base, so this may be a read error. The V and J genes are TRBV6-5 and TRBJ1-2; D unresolved. The CDR3 extends over 14 amino acids. Germline CDR1 and CDR2: MNHEY and SVGAGI. V was pared by 7 bases and J by 0 bases, with 12 bases between. CDR3 sequence: CASTPHPPNYGYTF. The CDR3 DNA follows: TGTGCCAGCACCCCGCACCCACCTAACTATGGCTACACCTTC.

This clonotype was seen at least ten times. The CDR3 nucleotides read TGCAGCGTGCCCGGAAGCTATGGCTACACCTTC. Its translation is CSVPGSYGYTF. The chain has TRBV29-1 and TRBJ1-2; D unclear. Between the trimmed V and J ends, which lost 6 bases and 4 bases, there was a span of 9 bases. From germline, CDR1 is SQVTM and CDR2 ANQGSEA. CDR3 length: 11 residues.

The rearrangement links TRBV4-1 to TRBJ2-7; 12 bases fit TRBD2. V lost 4 bases, J lost 1 base, and 5 bases stayed unmatched. The CDR3 sequence is 16 residues long. Germline lookup yields CDR1 MGHRA and CDR2 YSYEKL. In nucleotides, the CDR3 is TGCGCCAGCAGCCTCCTACTAGCGGGGGGATCCTACGAGCAGTACTTC. Translated: CASSLLLAGGSYEQYF.

This clonotype has at least ten counts. The chain couples TRBV5-6 to TRBJ2-7, with D possibly matching TRBD1 (6 bases). Between the trimmed V and J ends, which lost 0 bases and 3 bases, there was a span of 10 bases. There are 14 residues in the CDR3. CDR1 and CDR2 (germline): SGHDT, YYEEEE. CDR3 region: CASSLGDTFYEQYF. The CDR3 nucleotides are TGTGCCAGCAGCTTGGGGGACACCTTCTACGAGCAGTACTTC.

The J gene is TRBJ2-3, the V gene TRBV20-1, with unresolved D. The CDR3 has 11 residues. Germline CDR1 reads DFQATT; CDR2 reads SNEGSKA (reference sequence). V was pared by 8 bases and J by 4 bases, with 10 bases between. CDR3 residues: CSPDRADTQYF. The CDR3 bases are TGCAGTCCGGACCGGGCAGATACGCAGTATTTT.

In regard to this clonotype: The CDR3 ends on some other residue instead of the conserved phenylalanine or tryptophan, so this is likely a read error. It is unclear where the CDR3 begins or ends on the DNA, so no DNA is shown, and the CDR3 is as TCRdb lists it. The rearrangement uses TRBV5-1 and TRBJ1-3. Counting both end residues, the CDR3 totals 8 amino acids. Looked up from germline, CDR1 is SGHRS and CDR2 is YFSETQ. This CDR3 reads CASGPWLA.

The V gene is TRBV7-8, the J gene TRBJ2-7; TRBD2 matches 8 bases. The CDR3 has 14 amino acids. Germline trimming cut 5 bases from V and 1 base from J; bases unmatched to any gene: 4. Germline V lookup: CDR1 SGHVS, CDR2 FQNEAQ. The CDR3 nucleotides are TGTGCCAGCAGCAAGACTAGCGAGTCCTACGAGCAGTACTTC. This encodes CASSKTSESYEQYF.